Listed below are T cell receptor beta chains from one sample, sequenced in a study of blood T cell repertoires in COVID-19. Repertoires were generated with immunoSEQ multiplex PCR, while TCRdb's copy carries only in-frame clones and drops some. This sample has more than 200,000 clones, with around 89% found just once. Material for sequencing was peripheral blood. These receptors came from a woman between 25 and 40 years old with COVID-19, enrolled during active disease. Both conserved end residues are part of each CDR3. A D gene is named only where the DNA matches it firmly. Some rows mark clone size as missing; the rest say once, few, many or name a class of expanded clone.

>TRBD1|TRBV28|NA|TRBJ1-6
CASSPGQPNSPLHF
TGTGCCAGCAGCCCGGGACAGCCTAATTCACCCCTCCACTTT
>TRBD1|TRBV3-1/TRBV3-2|once|TRBJ1-1
CASQGQISTEAFF
TGTGCCAGCCAGGGACAGATCAGCACTGAAGCTTTCTTT
>NA|TRBV30|NA|TRBJ2-5
CAWSPGVRQETQYF
TGTGCCTGGAGCCCGGGAGTCCGCCAAGAGACCCAGTACTTC
>NA|TRBV7-2|NA|TRBJ1-1
CASSLSGDNTEAFF
TGTGCCAGCAGCTTATCAGGGGATAACACTGAAGCTTTCTTT
>NA|TRBV7-2|NA|TRBJ2-7
CASSLLYEQYF
TGTGCCAGCAGCTTACTATACGAGCAGTACTTC
>TRBD1|TRBV6-1|NA|TRBJ1-3
CASSEWTGLAGNTIYF
TGTGCCAGCAGTGAGTGGACAGGGCTAGCTGGAAACACCATATATTTT
>NA|TRBV2|NA|TRBJ2-5
CASTRAGAAIKDTQYF
TGTGCCAGCACCCGGGCAGGGGCCGCGATTAAAGATACCCAGTACTTC
>TRBD2|TRBV6-6|few|TRBJ2-3
CASNPSGGLPDTQYF
TGTGCCAGCAATCCCAGCGGGGGGTTACCAGATACGCAGTATTTT
>TRBD2|TRBV6-5|NA|TRBJ2-1
CASSPTSGYSNEQFF
TGTGCCAGCAGTCCGACTAGCGGGTACTCTAATGAGCAGTTCTTC
>NA|TRBV28|NA|TRBJ1-5
CASSLWPQTGNQPQHF
TGTGCCAGCAGTTTGTGGCCCCAAACAGGCAATCAGCCCCAGCATTTT
>TRBD2|TRBV5-8|NA|TRBJ2-5
CASSLGGRVQETQYF
TGTGCCAGCAGCTTGGGCGGGAGGGTTCAAGAGACCCAGTACTTC
>NA|TRBV18|NA|TRBJ2-5
CASSPPPGETQYF
TGTGCCAGCTCACCCCCGCCTGGCGAGACCCAGTACTTC
>TRBD1|TRBV5-1|NA|TRBJ1-5
CASSPGQGNQPQHF
TGCGCCAGCAGCCCCGGACAGGGGAATCAGCCCCAGCATTTT
>NA|TRBV7-2|NA|TRBJ2-1
CASTGTTLAYEQFF
TGTGCCAGCACGGGGACAACCCTTGCCTATGAGCAGTTCTTC
>TRBD2|TRBV2|NA|TRBJ2-1
CASSGTLAGSYNEQFF
TGTGCCAGCAGTGGCACTCTAGCGGGCTCCTACAATGAGCAGTTCTTC
>NA|TRBV18|once|TRBJ2-3
CASSPPTGTDTQYF
TGTGCCAGCTCACCCCCGACAGGCACAGATACGCAGTATTTT
>TRBD1|TRBV14|NA|TRBJ2-3
CASSPSDRGHSTSTDTQYF
TGTGCCAGCAGCCCCTCGGACAGGGGGCATAGCACTAGCACAGATACGCAGTATTTT
>NA|TRBV12-3/TRBV12-4|NA|TRBJ1-6
CASTQYYNSPLHF
TGTGCCAGCACCCAGTATTATAATTCACCCCTCCACTTT
>NA|TRBV28|NA|TRBJ2-4
CASSPRGGGSLAKNIQYF
TGTGCCAGCAGTCCGCGGGGAGGGGGGTCACTAGCCAAAAACATTCAGTACTTC
>NA|TRBV5-1|NA|TRBJ2-3
CASSLAQSTDTQYF
TGCGCCAGCAGCTTGGCGCAGAGCACAGATACGCAGTATTTT
>TRBD2|TRBV29-1|NA|TRBJ2-1
CSARPGLAGGTYNEQFF
TGCAGCGCTAGACCGGGACTAGCGGGGGGGACCTACAATGAGCAGTTCTTC
>TRBD1|TRBV5-1|once|TRBJ1-1
CASSWVTGGMNTEAFF
TGCGCCAGCAGCTGGGTGACAGGGGGCATGAACACTGAAGCTTTCTTT
>NA|TRBV24-1|NA|TRBJ2-5
CATSESPRGTNQETQYF
TGTGCCACCAGTGAATCACCTAGGGGGACAAACCAAGAGACCCAGTACTTC
>NA|TRBV3-1/TRBV3-2|once|TRBJ2-1
CASSPVTYNEQFF
TGTGCCAGCAGCCCCGTAACCTACAATGAGCAGTTCTTC
>TRBD1|TRBV2|NA|TRBJ1-1
CASTGAGGDNTEAFF
TGTGCCAGCACAGGGGCAGGGGGTGACAACACTGAAGCTTTCTTT
>NA|TRBV29-1|NA|TRBJ2-5
CSVRWGVRETQYF
TGCAGCGTGCGGTGGGGGGTGCGAGAGACCCAGTACTTC
>NA|TRBV6-6|NA|TRBJ1-5
CASTRGSDQPQHF
TGTGCCAGCACTAGGGGCAGCGATCAGCCCCAGCATTTT
>NA|TRBV28|NA|TRBJ2-7
CASSLLRAGYSYEQYF
TGTGCCAGCAGTTTATTGAGAGCAGGGTACTCCTACGAGCAGTACTTC
>NA|TRBV7-2|few|TRBJ1-4
CASSSIGTNEKLFF
TGTGCCAGCAGCTCCATTGGCACTAATGAAAAACTGTTTTTT
>TRBD1|TRBV7-9|NA|TRBJ1-1
CASSGTGKKNTEAFF
TGTGCCAGCTCCGGGACAGGGAAGAAGAACACTGAAGCTTTCTTT
>TRBD1|TRBV6-6|NA|TRBJ1-2
CASSYSITGAYGYTF
TGTGCCAGCAGTTACTCGATTACAGGGGCCTATGGCTACACCTTC
>TRBD2|TRBV19|NA|TRBJ2-1
CASSSGRPSPGEQFF
TGTGCCAGTTCTAGCGGGAGGCCTTCCCCCGGTGAGCAGTTCTTC
>TRBD1|TRBV19|NA|TRBJ1-1
CASSIDHRGLTEAFF
TGTGCCAGTAGTATAGATCACAGGGGGCTAACTGAAGCTTTCTTT
>TRBD2|TRBV2|many|TRBJ2-1
CASRTITSGRGNEQFF
TGTGCCAGCAGGACCATCACTAGCGGGAGAGGTAATGAGCAGTTCTTC
>NA|TRBV6-2/TRBV6-3|NA|TRBJ2-7
CASSYGTLVSYEQYF
TGTGCCAGCAGTTACGGGACACTGGTGTCCTACGAGCAGTACTTC
>TRBD2|TRBV7-8|NA|TRBJ2-5
CASSPNQREEEETQYF
TGTGCCAGCAGCCCAAATCAGCGGGAGGAAGAAGAGACCCAGTACTTC
>NA|TRBV14|NA|TRBJ1-1
CASSRGTMGNTEAFF
TGTGCCAGCAGTAGGGGGACGATGGGGAACACTGAAGCTTTCTTT
>TRBD1|TRBV19|NA|TRBJ2-5
CASSTGQVSRGRETQYF
TGTGCCAGTAGTACGGGACAGGTTAGTCGAGGTCGAGAGACCCAGTACTTC
>TRBD2|TRBV7-6|NA|TRBJ2-1
CASSTPPGLAGVGGSYNEQFF
TGTGCCAGCAGCACCCCCCCGGGACTAGCGGGAGTTGGTGGATCCTACAATGAGCAGTTCTTC
>TRBD1|TRBV11-2|NA|TRBJ2-7
CASSITGGGTYEQYF
TGTGCCAGCAGCATCACAGGGGGCGGTACCTACGAGCAGTACTTC
>TRBD2|TRBV7-9|once|TRBJ2-5
CASSPRPGLAGKETQYF
TGTGCCAGCAGCCCTCGCCCGGGACTAGCGGGAAAAGAGACCCAGTACTTC
>TRBD1|TRBV12-3/TRBV12-4|once|TRBJ1-2
CASRPTGGTGYTF
TGTGCCAGCAGACCTACAGGGGGAACTGGCTACACCTTC
>NA|TRBV4-3|NA|TRBJ2-3
CASSLDSGPNTANTQYF
TGCGCCAGCAGCCTCGATTCGGGTCCTAACACTGCGAATACGCAGTATTTT
>TRBD2|TRBV25-1|once|TRBJ2-2
CASKRAGGPAGELFF
TGTGCCAGCAAAAGGGCGGGGGGGCCCGCCGGGGAGCTGTTTTTT
>TRBD2|TRBV2|NA|TRBJ2-2
CASRGGRYTGELFF
TGTGCCTCACGGGGGGGTCGGTACACCGGGGAGCTGTTTTTT
>TRBD1|TRBV2|NA|TRBJ2-1
CASRWTGGNEQFF
TGTGCCAGCAGATGGACAGGGGGGAATGAGCAGTTCTTC
>NA|TRBV28|NA|TRBJ1-4
CASHSPGTRARIVGTNEKLFF
TGTGCCAGTCACTCACCGGGCACCAGGGCGCGGATAGTGGGAACTAATGAAAAACTGTTTTTT
>NA|TRBV4-3|NA|TRBJ1-3
CASSQDYWTRSGNTIYF
TGCGCCAGCAGCCAAGATTACTGGACACGTTCTGGAAACACCATATATTTT
>TRBD2|TRBV2|NA|TRBJ2-3
CASSDLGLSQYF
TGTGCCAGCAGTGATCTGGGACTATCGCAGTATTTT
>TRBD2|TRBV19|NA|TRBJ2-5
CASRKSGGQETQYF
TGTGCCAGTCGAAAAAGCGGGGGTCAAGAGACCCAGTACTTC
>NA|TRBV5-1|NA|TRBJ2-2
CASSLGVTANTGELFF
TGCGCCAGCAGCTTGGGGGTGACAGCTAACACCGGGGAGCTGTTTTTT
>TRBD2|TRBV7-8|NA|TRBJ2-3
CASSPGGNTDTQYF
TGTGCCAGCAGCCCGGGGGGGAACACAGATACGCAGTATTTT
>NA|TRBV27|NA|TRBJ2-1
CASRERTGFF
TGTGCCAGCAGGGAACGGACTGGGTTCTTC
>TRBD1|TRBV18|NA|TRBJ1-6
CASSPGRDRYNSPLHF
TGTGCCAGCTCACCGGGCCGGGACAGATATAATTCACCCCTCCACTTT
>NA|TRBV6-5|NA|TRBJ1-1
CASSYSSENTEAFF
TGTGCCAGCAGTTACTCGAGTGAGAACACTGAAGCTTTCTTT
>TRBD1|TRBV2|NA|TRBJ1-3
CASSGQGFGNTIYF
TGTGCCAGCAGTGGACAGGGTTTCGGAAACACCATATATTTT
>TRBD1|TRBV5-4|NA|TRBJ2-6
CASSQGTGGAPGANVLTF
TGTGCCAGCAGCCAGGGGACAGGGGGCGCCCCTGGGGCCAACGTCCTGACTTTC
>TRBD1|TRBV29-1|NA|TRBJ1-5
CSVRQGGNQPQHF
TGCAGCGTTCGACAGGGTGGAAATCAGCCCCAGCATTTT
>NA|TRBV13|NA|TRBJ2-1
CASSLRGPALNEQFF
TGTGCCAGCAGCTTAAGGGGCCCTGCCCTCAATGAGCAGTTCTTC